This T cell receptor beta chain was obtained from a study of cytomegalovirus exposure and HLA in healthy donors. General study points: Previous analysis showed most TCR beta V segments were productive about 87% or about 30% of the time. Compared with the roughly 700-donor mean, an Asian-associated ancestry cluster reportedly had fewer N-insertions, according to a later analysis.

In nominal health when sampled, donors likely had unrecorded immune exposures nonetheless. For this clone: Antigen: not known.

The V gene's germline CDR1 is LGHNA and CDR2 YSLEER. The CDR3 is 17 residues long. Between the trimmed V and J ends, which lost 0 bases and 8 bases, there was a span of 20 bases. The PCR was carried out with 60 Vbeta primers and 13 Jbeta primers. Profiled with immunoSEQ multiplex PCR; TCRdb holds only in-frame clones, not every one. The sample lists 73,000 or so clones; roughly two thirds were seen once. The rearrangement uses TRBV4-3 and TRBJ2-1; maybe TRBD2 (6 bases). The TCR was taken from a middle-aged woman in good health and CMV-seropositive. Specimen: PBMCs. CDR3: CASSQEPPGSELDEQFF. In nucleotides, the CDR3 is TGCGCCAGCAGCCAAGAGCCGCCCGGGAGCGAATTGGATGAGCAGTTCTTC.